The 25 T cell receptor delta chains in this list originate from one sample, sequenced in a study of gamma-delta T cells after stem cell transplantation. TCRdb applied CATT to the RT-PCR reads for clone calling. The table includes about 10,000 delta-chain clones, 1% to 1.5% detected once. What was sequenced was gamma-delta T cells. All receptors come from a human donor. It is not recorded whose cells these are; they may come from a transplant donor.

This clone was recorded at least ten times. The chain links TRDV2 to TRDJ1; D is possibly TRDD3 (5 bases). V lost 0 bases, J lost 4 bases, and 23 bases lay in between. The CDR3 totals 18 residues. Germline V gene sequence: CDR1 GEAIGNYY, CDR2 EKD. The CDR3 is CACDTVSTGLRGGDKLIF. CDR3 nucleotide sequence: TGTGCCTGTGACACCGTTTCGACGGGGCTACGGGGGGGCGATAAACTCATCTTT.

The table lists this clone with a few counts. A read error is the likely source, as a far larger clone sits one nucleotide away. Other DNA sequences in the same sample also yield this CDR3. The genes are TRDV2 and TRDJ1; 7 bases are shared with TRDD3. This CDR3 contains 17 residues. V gave up 3 bases and J gave up 0 bases; unmatched junction bases: 12. Looked up from germline, CDR1 is GEAIGNYY and CDR2 is EKD. CDR3 DNA sequence: TGTGCCTGTGACCCCTTAACGGGGGGGATGTACACCGATAAACTCATCTTT. It codes for CACDPLTGGMYTDKLIF.

This clone was recorded many times. The chain uses TRDV2 and TRDJ1; 11 bases agree with TRDD3. CDR3 size: 16 residues. J was trimmed by 4 bases and V by 3 bases; bases with no gene match: 9. CDR1 is GEAIGNYY, CDR2 EKD, per germline. The DNA for the CDR3 is TGTGCCTGTGACGGAATTGGGGGATACGCCGGCGATAAACTCATCTTT. It yields the protein CACDGIGGYAGDKLIF.

Of note for this clone: The protein given by TCRdb reflects a much larger clone and differs at residue 9 from this DNA's translation, likely from a read error; the protein shown is the DNA's translation. The V gene is TRDV2, the J gene TRDJ1; D is ambiguous. V lost 0 bases and J 1 base, leaving 14 bases between the germline ends. The germline CDR1 and CDR2 sequences are GEAIGNYY and EKD. The CDR3 spans 16 residues. This CDR3 reads CACDTVGVAGTDKLIF. CDR3 nucleotides: TGTGCCTGTGACACCGTAGGAGTGGCGGGCACCGATAAACTCATCTTT.

At least ten counts were recorded for this clone. The same CDR3 is also encoded by other DNA sequences in this sample. The chain has TRDV2 and TRDJ1; D is uncertain. With 1 base removed from V and 2 bases from J, the gap between germline ends came to 16 bases. Germline lookup yields CDR1 GEAIGNYY and CDR2 EKD. CDR3 size: 16 residues. Here the CDR3 reads CACDTLISAPTDKLIF. The CDR3 DNA sequence: TGTGCCTGTGACACGCTCATTTCAGCCCCGACCGATAAACTCATCTTT.

This clone was counted ten times or more. At the DNA level, this CDR3 is encoded by other sequences in the same sample as well. The rearrangement joins TRDV2 to TRDJ1; 9 nucleotides align to TRDD3. From germline, CDR1 is GEAIGNYY and CDR2 EKD. The V and J ends lost 0 bases and 0 bases, in that order; junction bases with no gene match: 7. The CDR3 consists of 17 residues. The CDR3: CACDTLLGDTYTDKLIF. The CDR3, as DNA: TGTGCCTGTGACACCCTACTCGGGGATACGTACACCGATAAACTCATCTTT.

Concerning this clone itself: A read error likely explains why the TCRdb protein, taken from a much larger clone, differs from this DNA's translation at residue 4; the protein shown is translated from the DNA. CDR3 sequence reads: CACGPVGEDKLIF. The CDR3 DNA follows: TGTGCCTGTGGCCCTGTTGGTGAGGATAAACTCATCTTT. The chain has TRDV2 and TRDJ1; D is ambiguous. Germline V gene sequence: CDR1 GEAIGNYY, CDR2 EKD. This CDR3 has 13 amino acids. V was pared by 5 bases and J by 5 bases, with 14 bases between.

This clone has more than one count but fewer than ten. A far larger clone is just one base off, so this is likely a read error. This rearrangement joins TRDV2 to TRDJ1, with 9 nucleotides matching TRDD3. Germline V gene sequence: CDR1 GEAIGNYY, CDR2 EKD. The CDR3 sequence is 19 residues long. The chain's CDR3 is CASDTVRLGDLSNTDKLIF. Here the CDR3 DNA reads TGTGCCAGTGACACGGTAAGACTGGGGGACTTGTCAAACACCGATAAACTCATCTTT.

This clone was seen at least ten times. V and J are TRDV2 and TRDJ3; 11 bases fit TRDD3. Losses at the gene ends were 0 bases for V and 2 bases for J; bases not matched to a gene: 11. The CDR3 is 21 amino acids. The V gene's germline CDR1 is GEAIGNYY and CDR2 EKD. CDR3: CACDTVVGDTKGPWDTRQMFF. CDR3 in DNA: TGTGCCTGTGACACCGTGGTGGGGGATACGAAGGGCCCCTGGGACACCCGACAGATGTTTTTC.

Notes on this clone: The protein held in TCRdb is that of a much larger clone and does not match this DNA's translation at residue 18, likely because of a read error; the protein shown is translated from the DNA. V usage is TRDV2 and J usage is TRDJ1, with 10 positions matching TRDD3. Germline lookup yields CDR1 GEAIGNYY and CDR2 EKD. The CDR3 runs 20 residues. The CDR3 protein is CACDQITGGSSPTYTDKPIF. CDR3 sequence (DNA): TGTGCCTGTGACCAGATTACTGGGGGATCAAGCCCGACTTACACCGATAAACCCATCTTT.

This clone was seen a few times. This likely came from a read error, as a far larger clone is one base away. Other DNA sequences in this sample translate to the same CDR3. The rearrangement joins TRDV2 to TRDJ1; 9 bases align to TRDD3. This CDR3 spans 20 amino acids. V lost 2 bases and J lost 0; bases outside the gene matches: 18. Germline V gene data show CDR1 as GEAIGNYY and CDR2 as EKD. Here the CDR3 reads CACDKVTGGEPTQDTDKLIF. The CDR3 region has the DNA TGTGCCTGTGACAAAGTTACTGGGGGAGAACCAACCCAGGACACCGATAAACTCATCTTT.

The sample holds a few counts of this clone. TCRdb's protein, taken from a much larger clone, differs from this DNA's translation at residue 4, likely owing to a read error; the protein displayed comes from the DNA. The J gene is TRDJ1, the V gene TRDV2, with 8 positions matching TRDD3. The J segment lost 0 bases and the V segment lost 5 bases, leaving 13 bases of the junction unmatched. The germline CDR1 and CDR2 sequences are GEAIGNYY and EKD. This CDR3 contains 17 residues. The CDR3 region is CACALLSGGPYTDKLIF. Here the CDR3 DNA reads TGTGCCTGTGCTCTACTATCTGGGGGACCCTACACCGATAAACTCATCTTT.

This clone was detected only a few times. The protein that TCRdb holds for this DNA derives from a much larger clone and differs from the translated DNA at residue 8, which likely indicates a read error; the protein shown here is translated from the DNA. The chain employs TRDV2 and TRDJ1; tentative D call: TRDD2 (5 bases). V lost 0 bases to trimming and J lost 0 bases, with 16 bases between them. The CDR3 runs 17 residues. CDR1 and CDR2 (germline): GEAIGNYY, EKD. CDR3 amino acids: CACDTVQYASNTDKLIF. CDR3 sequence (DNA): TGTGCCTGTGACACCGTACAGTACGCTTCCAACACCGATAAACTCATCTTT.

This clone showed up just a few times. A clone one base away is much larger, so this may be a read error. Other DNA sequences from this sample encode an identical CDR3 as well. The chain is built from TRDV2 and TRDJ1; 12 bases are shared with TRDD3. The ends lost 7 bases at V and 0 bases at J; junction bases unmatched: 14. The CDR3 length is 18 residues. Germline V gene lookup returns CDR1 GEAIGNYY and CDR2 EKD. The CDR3 nucleotides are TGTGCCTGCGACCCCCTACTGGGGGATACCCAGTACACCGATAAACTCATCTTT. Its protein is CACDPLLGDTQYTDKLIF.

A remark on this clone: TCRdb attributes to this sequence the protein of a much larger clone, which differs from the DNA translation at residue 14; a read error is likely, and the protein displayed is translated from the DNA. This chain uses TRDV2 with TRDJ1; tentatively, D is TRDD3 (5 bases). Germline V gene sequence: CDR1 GEAIGNYY, CDR2 EKD. The CDR3 totals 16 residues. The CDR3 sequence is CACDTVVGKYTDKPIF. The CDR3 nucleotides are TGTGCCTGTGACACCGTGGTGGGGAAGTACACCGATAAACCCATCTTT.

This clone was seen a handful of times. TCRdb has a much larger clone's protein, which differs at residue 11 from the translation of this DNA, likely because of a read error; what is shown is the protein translated from the DNA. This rearrangement joins TRDV2 to TRDJ1, with 10 bases identical to TRDD3. The germline V gene encodes CDR1 GEAIGNYY and CDR2 EKD. Trimming removed 0 bases from V and 2 bases from J; junction bases left unmatched: 11. The length of the CDR3 is 18 residues. CDR3 amino acids: CACDTVPTGGCSTDKLIF. CDR3 coding DNA: TGTGCCTGTGACACCGTCCCAACTGGGGGATGCTCTACCGATAAACTCATCTTT.

This clone is labeled as medium-sized. This same CDR3 is encoded by further DNA sequences in the sample. This rearrangement joins TRDV2 to TRDJ1, with 8 bases matching TRDD3. V gave up 1 base and J gave up 0 bases; unmatched junction bases: 15. The CDR3 is 19 amino acids. Germline CDR1 and CDR2: GEAIGNYY and EKD. In DNA form, the CDR3 reads TGTGCCTGTGACACGCTGTACGATCTGGGGGACTTGTACACCGATAAACTCATCTTT. It yields the protein CACDTLYDLGDLYTDKLIF.

This clone has more than one count but fewer than ten. The amino acid sequence in TCRdb belongs to a much larger clone and departs from this DNA's translation at residue 5, likely a sequencing read error; the sequence shown is translated from the DNA. The chain has TRDV2 and TRDJ3; 11 bases are a match to TRDD3. The ends lost 2 bases at V and 0 bases at J; junction bases unmatched: 14. This CDR3 contains 22 residues. CDR1 is GEAIGNYY and CDR2 is EKD in the germline V gene. For the CDR3, the DNA is TGTGCCTGTGACAGGGTGGATGGGGGATACGCGGAAAGCTCCTGGGACACCCGACAGATGTTTTTC. This sequence encodes CACDRVDGGYAESSWDTRQMFF.

Details on this clone: The protein in TCRdb stems from a much larger clone and differs at residue 9 from this DNA's translation, likely a read error; here the protein is translated from the DNA. The chain joins TRDV2 to TRDJ1, with D maybe TRDD3 (5 bases). V lost 3 bases and J 0 bases, leaving 19 bases between the germline ends. The CDR3 is 17 amino acids. Germline V gene lookup returns CDR1 GEAIGNYY and CDR2 EKD. CDR3 loop: CACDAFFGRYNTDKLIF. In DNA form, the CDR3 reads TGTGCCTGTGACGCCTTTTTTGGGAGATACAACACCGATAAACTCATCTTT.

The sample holds a few counts of this clone. The protein recorded in TCRdb matches a much larger clone and deviates from this DNA's translation at residue 3, suggesting a read error; the protein here is obtained by translating the DNA. The chain links TRDV2 to TRDJ1; D possibly uses TRDD2 or TRDD3 (5 bases each). Per the germline V gene, CDR1 is GEAIGNYY and CDR2 is EKD. This CDR3 has 19 residues. The CDR3 loop is CARDTVLGGRLQYTDKLIF. The CDR3 DNA sequence: TGTGCCCGTGACACGGTGCTGGGAGGACGCCTACAGTACACCGATAAACTCATCTTT.

This clone occurred a few times. A much bigger clone sits one base away, suggesting this may be a read error. The J gene is TRDJ1, the V gene TRDV2; TRDD3 aligns across 13 bases. Germline values: CDR1 GEAIGNYY, CDR2 EKD. This CDR3 has 20 residues. This chain's CDR3 is CACDTLGTGGYGLNTDKPIF. CDR3 nucleotide sequence: TGTGCCTGTGACACCCTGGGTACTGGGGGATACGGTCTTAACACCGATAAACCCATCTTT.

In this sample, this clone turned up a few times. This may stem from a read error, because a much larger clone lies one nucleotide away. The rearrangement links TRDV2 to TRDJ1, with D maybe TRDD3 (6 bases). Deletions cut 3 bases from V and 1 base from J, with 17 bases between. Germline values: CDR1 GEAIGNYY, CDR2 EKD. CDR3 length: 16 residues. CDR3: CACDAVGSWGTDKLIF. CDR3 nucleotides: TGTGCCTGTGACGCCGTGGGGTCCTGGGGCACCGATAAACTCATCTTT.

The chain couples TRDV2 to TRDJ1, with 9 bases lining up with TRDD3. Germline V gives CDR1 GEAIGNYY, CDR2 EKD. V lost 5 bases, J lost 2 bases, and 14 bases stayed unmatched. There are 17 residues in the CDR3. The chain's CDR3 is CACVPLYHLGDTDKLIF. The CDR3 coding sequence is TGTGCCTGTGTCCCCCTTTACCATCTGGGGGATACCGATAAACTCATCTTT.

This chain uses TRDV2 with TRDJ1; 12 bases are a match to TRDD3. CDR3 length: 17 amino acids. Looked up from germline, CDR1 is GEAIGNYY and CDR2 is EKD. Trimming cost V 0 bases and J 3 bases; bases outside gene matches: 7. The CDR3 here is CACDTVSPGGYADKLIF. The CDR3 DNA is TGTGCCTGTGACACCGTTTCTCCTGGGGGATACGCCGATAAACTCATCTTT.

This clone was detected ten times or more. The chain joins TRDV2 to TRDJ3, with TRDD3 as a possible D gene (5 bases). The CDR3 is 15 amino acids. V was trimmed by 4 bases and J by 5 bases, leaving 11 bases between them. Per germline, CDR1 GEAIGNYY and CDR2 EKD. The CDR3 sequence is CACDPVLGDTRQMFF. CDR3 coding DNA: TGTGCCTGTGATCCCGTACTGGGGGACACCCGACAGATGTTTTTC.